The subject of this entry is one TCR beta chain. The target antigen is unknown. Other DNA sequences in the same sample also yield this CDR3. Germline V CDR1 and CDR2: SGHTA, FQGNSA. Trimming stripped 1 base from V and 1 base from J, with 8 bases between. This CDR3 is 15 amino acids long. Investigators reverse transcribed all isolated RNA, so they sequenced expressed TCRB transcripts. This table comes from immunoSEQ multiplex PCR, and its TCRdb copy is limited to in-frame clones, with some not included. Among hundreds of thousands of clones listed, roughly an eighth were seen once. This sample is drawn from a study of beta chain features in type 1 diabetes. Study-wide findings and caveats: Shortening of TCRB CDR3s, moderate but significant, appeared in all four CD4+ subsets of Type 1 diabetes patients.

The sample comprised naive CD4+ T cells from blood. This TCR derives from a man between 18 and 29 years old in good health. The chain carries TRBV7-2 and TRBJ1-5, with a possible D match to TRBD1 (6 bases). CDR3: CASSLVGQSNQPQHF. The DNA for the CDR3 is TGTGCCAGCAGCTTAGTTGGACAGAGCAATCAGCCCCAGCATTTT.